This T cell receptor (beta chain) was sequenced in a study of shared clonotypes between healthy human individuals. Study as a whole: Donor ages ranged 18 to 49 years: two women, a few men. Study observations and caveats: The four-donor shared clonotypes exceeded non-shared clonotypes in generation probability, with non-shared ones scoring lower.

Looked up from germline, CDR1 is MDHEN and CDR2 is SYDVKM. CDR3 length: 13 residues. V was cut by 3 bases and J by 5 bases, with 7 bases left in between. Of note for this clone: The antigen is undetermined.

The authors loaded approximately 220 ng DNA, some 32,000 T cell genomes, into sorted-subset replicate PCRs. The table came from immunoSEQ multiplex PCR; TCRdb's copy has only in-frame clones and leaves some out. The repertoire includes 2 million to 3 million clones, under 95% of them detected once, and approximately 0.35% sits in the top ten. This chain joins TRBV28 and TRBJ2-2; D remains ambiguous. The clonotype was recovered from a young man in good health. Some clones in this sample may be carry-over from other donors' samples. Sequenced sample: naive CD4+ T cells from PBMCs. Documented subset: CD45RA+ positively selected. The CDR3 nucleotides are TGTGCCAGCAGTTTGATCGGGACCGGGGAGCTGTTTTTT. Its translation is CASSLIGTGELFF.